A selection of T cell receptor beta chains follows, all from one sample in a study of blood T cell repertoires in COVID-19. The data were produced by immunoSEQ multiplex PCR, yet TCRdb's version contains in-frame clones alone and is incomplete. Here the sample spans 90,000 or so clones, less than 90% being singletons. The sequenced material came from peripheral blood. The receptor source for this set is a human donor in a cohort sampled during active COVID-19. CDR3s include the opening cysteine and the closing phenylalanine or tryptophan. A D gene is named only where the DNA matches it firmly. Size values are once, few and many counts, or a class for expanded clones, and some rows have none.

D,V,J,size,CDR3,DNA
TRBD2,TRBV3-1/TRBV3-2,TRBJ2-5,NA,CASLLVAGGSGTQYF,TGTGCCAGCCTTCTAGTGGCGGGGGGGTCTGGGACCCAGTACTTC
TRBD1,TRBV2,TRBJ2-1,NA,CASSVFGQGASNEQFF,TGTGCCAGCAGTGTATTCGGGCAGGGGGCGTCTAATGAGCAGTTCTTC
NA,TRBV11-2,TRBJ1-1,few,CASSFNLNTEAFF,TGTGCCAGCAGCTTCAACTTAAACACTGAAGCTTTCTTT
TRBD1,TRBV18,TRBJ2-7,NA,CASSPRAGGDEQYF,TGTGCCAGCTCACCAAGGGCAGGGGGCGACGAGCAGTACTTC
TRBD2,TRBV4-1,TRBJ2-2,NA,CASSRPGTSGDNGELFF,TGCGCCAGCAGCCGACCAGGGACTAGCGGGGACAACGGGGAGCTGTTTTTT
NA,TRBV28,TRBJ1-2,NA,CASTKGSRDYGYTF,TGTGCCAGCACAAAGGGGTCCCGGGACTATGGCTACACCTTC
NA,TRBV7-3,TRBJ2-7,NA,CASSQTDGYEQYF,TGTGCCAGCAGCCAAACAGATGGATACGAGCAGTACTTC
TRBD1,TRBV28,TRBJ1-4,NA,CASSFAGQGREKLFF,TGTGCCAGCAGTTTTGCGGGACAGGGGAGAGAAAAACTGTTTTTT
NA,TRBV19,TRBJ1-3,NA,CASSLTRDFSGNTIYF,TGTGCCAGTAGTCTTACCCGGGACTTCTCTGGAAACACCATATATTTT
NA,TRBV24-1,TRBJ1-3,NA,CATSATAGNTIYF,TGTGCCACCAGTGCAACAGCTGGAAACACCATATATTTT
NA,TRBV9,TRBJ2-2,few,CASSVGATGELFF,TGTGCCAGCAGCGTGGGGGCCACCGGGGAGCTGTTTTTT
TRBD1,TRBV27,TRBJ1-6,NA,CASQTGGNSPLHF,TGTGCCAGTCAAACAGGGGGGAATTCACCCCTCCACTTT
TRBD2,TRBV7-6,TRBJ2-5,NA,CASSLPPRGGEETQYF,TGTGCCAGCAGCTTACCCCCCCGGGGGGGAGAAGAGACCCAGTACTTC
NA,TRBV18,TRBJ1-4,NA,CASSSTGFGEKLFF,TGTGCCAGCTCATCGACAGGCTTTGGAGAAAAACTGTTTTTT
TRBD2,TRBV5-1,TRBJ2-1,NA,CASSGTSGRAYNEQFF,TGCGCCAGCAGCGGAACTAGCGGGAGGGCCTACAATGAGCAGTTCTTC
TRBD2,TRBV5-8,TRBJ2-4,NA,CASSLKGTSGASKNIQYF,TGTGCCAGCAGCTTGAAAGGGACTAGCGGGGCCTCCAAAAACATTCAGTACTTC
TRBD2,TRBV2,TRBJ2-3,NA,CASKQGLAGTDTQYF,TGTGCCAGCAAACAGGGACTAGCGGGCACAGATACGCAGTATTTT
TRBD1,TRBV7-8,TRBJ1-2,NA,CASSLGRTGYGYTF,TGTGCCAGCAGCTTAGGTCGGACAGGCTATGGCTACACCTTC
NA,TRBV30,TRBJ1-4,NA,CAWSPGALNEKLFF,TGTGCCTGGAGTCCAGGGGCCCTTAATGAAAAACTGTTTTTT
TRBD1,TRBV13,TRBJ2-4,NA,CASSDRQGRVENIQYF,TGTGCCAGCAGCGATAGACAGGGAAGGGTGGAAAACATTCAGTACTTC
NA,TRBV28,TRBJ1-1,NA,CASQGKGVYTEAFF,TGTGCCAGCCAGGGCAAGGGGGTATACACTGAAGCTTTCTTT
NA,TRBV10-3,TRBJ1-2,NA,CAISGPRKYGYTF,TGTGCCATCAGTGGGCCTCGAAAGTATGGCTACACCTTC
NA,TRBV11-1,TRBJ1-4,NA,CASSPDSITEKLFF,TGTGCCAGCAGCCCGGACAGCATAACTGAAAAACTGTTTTTT
TRBD1,TRBV6-5,TRBJ1-2,few,CASSQKGATNYGYTF,TGTGCCAGCAGTCAAAAGGGGGCCACTAACTATGGCTACACCTTC
NA,TRBV19,TRBJ1-5,NA,CASGGSNQPQHF,TGTGCCAGTGGCGGGAGCAATCAGCCCCAGCATTTT
NA,TRBV30,TRBJ1-3,NA,CAWSRGAGNTIYF,TGTGCCTGGAGTCGGGGGGCTGGAAACACCATATATTTT
NA,TRBV28,TRBJ1-5,NA,CARPGWLGAGQPQHF,TGTGCCAGACCCGGGTGGCTGGGGGCTGGTCAGCCCCAGCATTTT
NA,TRBV3-1/TRBV3-2,TRBJ1-1,NA,CASSQDTGRTEAFF,TGTGCCAGCAGCCAAGACACAGGAAGGACTGAAGCTTTCTTT
TRBD1,TRBV10-3,TRBJ2-3,NA,CAISERGGFRTDTQYF,TGTGCCATCAGTGAGAGAGGGGGCTTTAGGACAGATACGCAGTATTTT